A single sample is the source of the 4 T cell receptor beta chains below, sequenced in a study of blood T cells in healthy people across ages. Then a second PCR, running roughly 7 to 11 cycles, was carried out with a sample-barcoded 5' primer and a J-beta primer mix. Using its own MiXCR run on the 5' RACE reads, TCRdb lists one record per CDR3 protein. The data show roughly 1.7 million distinct CDR3 sequences, about 35% seen once. The material sequenced was blood. These receptors were taken from a woman aged 25 to 39 in good health.

The sample holds many counts of this clonotype. This chain's CDR3 is CASSYGSGQYF. In DNA form, the CDR3 reads TGTGCCAGCAGTTACGGGTCCGGGCAGTACTTC. The chain carries TRBV6-5 and TRBJ2-7; D not resolved. Trimming took 2 bases from V and 9 from J, leaving 8 bases between them. Germline CDR1 reads MNHEY; CDR2 reads SVGAGI. CDR3 length: 11 amino acids.

This clonotype has just a few counts. This chain joins TRBV4-2 and TRBJ2-1, with D possibly matching TRBD2 (6 bases). V dropped 0 bases and J dropped 6 bases, with 21 bases sitting between them. CDR1 is LGHNA and CDR2 is YNFKEQ in the germline V gene. The CDR3 sequence is 18 residues long. CDR3 amino acids: CASSQETHLAPRVNEQFF. The CDR3 DNA reads TGTGCCAGCAGCCAAGAAACCCATCTAGCGCCCAGAGTCAATGAGCAGTTCTTC.

The sample holds a few counts of this clonotype. This sequence may be a read error, since a much larger clone differs from it by one base. The V call is TRBV9, the J call TRBJ2-6; D may match TRBD1 or TRBD2 (5 bases each). This CDR3 is 16 amino acids long. The germline V gene encodes CDR1 SGDLS and CDR2 YYNGEE. In DNA, the CDR3 is TGTGCCAGCAGCGTAGGGGGGACCTCTGAGGCCAACGTCCTGACTTTC. Translated: CASSVGGTSEANVLTF.

This clonotype was seen a handful of times. J is TRBJ1-5 and V is TRBV20-1; perhaps TRBD1 as D (5 bases). The ends were cut back, 4 bases at V and 1 base at J, with 11 bases in the middle. The CDR3 runs 14 residues. CDR1 is DFQATT, CDR2 SNEGSKA, per germline (reference sequence). The CDR3 DNA reads TGCAGTGCTATCCCCAGGGCGAGCAATCAGCCCCAGCATTTT. Residues: CSAIPRASNQPQHF.